A selection of T cell receptor beta chains follows, all from one sample in a study of control samples from healthy donors and cancer patients. Method: immunoSEQ multiplex PCR; TCRdb's copy keeps in-frame clones and lacks some. The profile shows about 120,000 clones, about 94% of them singletons. Sequencing was performed on blood. The receptor set was obtained from a man aged 30 to 45 in good health. Each CDR3 is given with its conserved first and last residue. A D gene is named only where the DNA matches it firmly. Clone size, where shown, is once, few, many, or a class for clones that have expanded.

TGTGCCAGCAGTTTAGGCAGGGACAGCTATGGCTACACCTTC,CASSLGRDSYGYTF,TRBV27,14,TRBJ1-2,TRBD1,.
TGTGCCAGCAGTTCGGGGACAGCTTTCGGGTCACCCCTCCACTTT,CASSSGTAFGSPLHF,TRBV27,15,TRBJ1-6,TRBD1,.
TGTGCCAGCATGGCACCCGAAGACGAGAAGCAGTTCTTC,CASMAPEDEKQFF,TRBV2,13,TRBJ2-1,.,.
TGTGCCAGCTCACCTAACACAGGATGGCAGTACTTC,CASSPNTGWQYF,TRBV18,12,TRBJ2-7,.,.
TGTGCCAGCAGTGCCGGGACAGGTATATTGAACACTGAAGCTTTCTTT,CASSAGTGILNTEAFF,TRBV2,16,TRBJ1-1,TRBD1,.
TGTGCCAGTCTCCAACGGGGGGGTGGGATGAACACTGAAGCTTTCTTT,CASLQRGGGMNTEAFF,TRBV19,16,TRBJ1-1,.,.
TGCAGCGTAAGGGGCCGCAGGGTGGAAAATGAGCAGTTCTTC,CSVRGRRVENEQFF,TRBV29-1,14,TRBJ2-1,.,.
TGTGCCAGCAGTGAGATTAGGGACAGGGTGCCCGATACGCAGTATTTT,CASSEIRDRVPDTQYF,TRBV6-1,16,TRBJ2-3,TRBD1,.
TGTGCCAGCAGCGAGGGGGGCTATAACAATGAGCAGTTCTTC,CASSEGGYNNEQFF,TRBV9,14,TRBJ2-1,.,.
TGTGCCAGCAGCGTAGTAGGGAGTGGGGCCAACGTCCTGACTTTC,CASSVVGSGANVLTF,TRBV9,15,TRBJ2-6,.,once
TGTGCCAGCAGCCTAGGACAGGGTGGTAATGAAAAACTGTTTTTT,CASSLGQGGNEKLFF,TRBV11-2,15,TRBJ1-4,TRBD1,.
TGCAGCGTTCCCGGAACAGGCTCTAATTCACCCCTCCACTTT,CSVPGTGSNSPLHF,TRBV29-1,14,TRBJ1-6,.,.
TGTGCCAGCAGTCTCAGGGGGCACTATGGCTACACCTTC,CASSLRGHYGYTF,TRBV3-1/TRBV3-2,13,TRBJ1-2,TRBD1,once
TGTGCCAGCAGTCGGGACAGGGGGTCGGGTGAGCAGTTCTTC,CASSRDRGSGEQFF,TRBV27,14,TRBJ2-1,TRBD1,.
TGTGCCGCTAAAGGGGTAGGGGTGGACAATGAGCAGTTCTTC,CAAKGVGVDNEQFF,TRBV10-3,14,TRBJ2-1,.,.
TGTGCCAGCTCGGCTTTTCCGGCAACCGAGCAGTTCTTC,CASSAFPATEQFF,TRBV18,13,TRBJ2-1,.,.
TGCGCCAGCAGTGAGTTGAAGGGTCAGCCCCAGCATTTT,CASSELKGQPQHF,TRBV10-1,13,TRBJ1-5,.,.
TGTGCCAGCAGCCTGGGGGCGTATAGCAATCAGCCCCAGCATTTT,CASSLGAYSNQPQHF,TRBV7-2,15,TRBJ1-5,.,.
TGTGCCAGCAGGGATCGAGGGGCGGGCTATGGCTACACCTTC,CASRDRGAGYGYTF,TRBV6-6,14,TRBJ1-2,.,.
TGTGCCAGCAGTGATAACAGTAACTTATATGAAAAACTGTTTTTT,CASSDNSNLYEKLFF,TRBV28,15,TRBJ1-4,.,.
TGTGCCAGCAGCCCGTGGACAGGGGCAGGAAACACCATATATTTT,CASSPWTGAGNTIYF,TRBV5-6,15,TRBJ1-3,TRBD1,.
TGTGCCAGCTCTGCCCTGTCGGCCTACAATGAGCAGTTCTTC,CASSALSAYNEQFF,TRBV2,14,TRBJ2-1,.,once
TGTGCCAGCAGCCAAGATGCAGGGGGAGAGCAGTACTTC,CASSQDAGGEQYF,TRBV3-1/TRBV3-2,13,TRBJ2-7,TRBD1,.
TGTGCCAGCAGCTTCCCCAATTCACCCCTCCACTTT,CASSFPNSPLHF,TRBV6-2/TRBV6-3,12,TRBJ1-6,.,.
TGTGCCAGCAGTGAAGCGAGAGACACGCAGTATTTT,CASSEARDTQYF,TRBV2,12,TRBJ2-3,.,.
TGTGCCACCAGTGATCCGTGGGGGGGAGACCACAATGAGCAGTTCTTC,CATSDPWGGDHNEQFF,TRBV24-1,16,TRBJ2-1,TRBD2,.
TGTGCCAGCAGTTCCGGACAGGGGATTATAGAGACCCAGTACTTC,CASSSGQGIIETQYF,TRBV11-1,15,TRBJ2-5,TRBD1,.
TGTGCCAGCAGCTCGACAGGGAGTAGCACAGATACGCAGTATTTT,CASSSTGSSTDTQYF,TRBV5-8,15,TRBJ2-3,TRBD1,.
TGTGCCAGCAGCTTCCCAATTTCCGCGGGGGGGCCGGGAGATACGCAGTATTTT,CASSFPISAGGPGDTQYF,TRBV7-9,18,TRBJ2-3,TRBD2,.